This record covers a single T cell receptor (beta chain). The data were obtained in a study of blood T cell repertoires in COVID-19. After removal of 7 bases from V and 0 bases from J, the junction contained 6 bases not matched to a gene. Germline CDR1 MDHEN, CDR2 SYDVKM. The CDR3 runs to 17 residues. Clones were sequenced by immunoSEQ multiplex PCR, and TCRdb holds only the in-frame ones, with some missing. The sample contains nearly 60,000 clones, around 90% of which appear only once. The receptor's source is a man aged 55 to 70 with active COVID-19. Sequencing input: peripheral blood. This sequence joins TRBV28 and TRBJ2-2; 12 bases are shared with TRBD2. The CDR3 loop is CASTGLAGLPNTGELFF. The CDR3 bases are TGTGCCAGCACGGGACTAGCGGGTCTTCCGAACACCGGGGAGCTGTTTTTT. The entire variable domain, with the rest obtained from reference TRBV28 and TRBJ2-2, is as follows: DVKVTQSSRYLVKRTGEKVFLECVQDMDHENMFWYRQDPGLGLRLIYFSYDVKMKEKGDIPEGYSVSREKKERFSLILESASTNQTSMYLCASTGLAGLPNTGELFFGEGSRLTVL.